This T cell receptor (beta chain) was recovered during a study of blood T cells in healthy people across ages. Together with a sample-barcoded 5' primer, a J-beta primer mix was included in a second PCR lasting about 6 to 11 cycles. TCRdb re-called the 5' RACE reads with MiXCR, one entry per CDR3 protein. In the table there are about 940,000 distinct CDR3 sequences, around 48% of which are singletons. V lost 4 bases, J lost 3 bases, and 14 bases lay in between. Germline V gives CDR1 MRHNA, CDR2 SNTAGT. This CDR3 comprises 15 residues. Concerning this clonotype: The antigen remains unidentified.

Regarding the study as a whole: There were more naive CD4+ cells and higher diversity in long-lived donors than in aged donors.

The chain employs TRBV6-4 and TRBJ2-3; TRBD1 is a possible D gene (7 bases). The sequence was collected from a young man in good health. Sequenced sample: blood. Written as DNA, the CDR3 is TGTGCCAGCAGTGTCACACAGGGGAGGACAGATACGCAGTATTTT. Translated, it gives CASSVTQGRTDTQYF.